This TCR beta chain was captured in a study of blood T cells in healthy people across ages. In regard to this clonotype: This may be a read error: a much more frequent sequence differs by one nucleotide.

Primers used in a second PCR of roughly 6 to 11 cycles were a sample-barcoded 5' primer and a J-beta primer mix. Each cDNA was tagged by a template-switch adaptor containing 12 random nucleotides. TCRdb recomputed calls from the 5' RACE reads with MiXCR, one row per CDR3 protein. Among about 900,000 distinct CDR3 sequences, 40% to 60% were seen once, and the ten largest hold over 10%. The V gene end was trimmed by 6 bases and the J gene end by 4 bases; junction bases not matched to a gene: 9. The CDR3 extends over 14 amino acids. Germline V gene sequence: CDR1 MDHEN, CDR2 SYDVKM. Sequenced: blood. The genes are TRBV28 and TRBJ2-7; the match to TRBD2 covers 7 bases. This clonotype was obtained from a young man in good health. The CDR3, as DNA: TGTGCCAGCAGAACACAGAGGCGGGGGTACGAGCAGTACTTC. Its protein is CASRTQRRGYEQYF.